The rows below give T cell receptor beta chains drawn from one sample of a study of blood T cell repertoires in COVID-19. Assay used: immunoSEQ multiplex PCR; TCRdb lists only in-frame clones, some missing. The table shows about 300,000 clones, with around 92% occurring only once. The specimen sequenced was peripheral blood. These receptors all stem from a young man who had recovered from COVID-19. The CDR3 runs from the conserved cysteine through the conserved F or W. A D gene is named only where the DNA matches it firmly. The size of a clone is reported for some rows only, either as once, few or many, or as a class for expanded clones.

J,size,V,D,DNA,CDR3
TRBJ1-1,-,TRBV6-6,-,TGTGCCAGCACCTACCTACTCCCCCAGACGCGGGAAGCTTTCTTT,CASTYLLPQTREAFF
TRBJ1-1,-,TRBV6-5,-,TGTGCCAGCAGTTACTCGGGGGCGGTCGATGAAGCTTTCTTT,CASSYSGAVDEAFF
TRBJ1-1,-,TRBV4-1,TRBD1,TGCGCCAGCAGCCAAGAAGGGAAGGGAAGGGGGCCGGGCACTGAAGCTTTCTTT,CASSQEGKGRGPGTEAFF
TRBJ2-2,-,TRBV4-1,-,TGCGCCAGCAGCCTCCGAGGGGGAGTTTCTACCGGGGAGCTGTTTTTT,CASSLRGGVSTGELFF
TRBJ1-4,-,TRBV4-3,-,TGCGCCAGCAGCCTAGGACAGTCCCTAAATGAAAAACTGTTTTTT,CASSLGQSLNEKLFF
TRBJ2-7,-,TRBV9,-,TGTGCCAGCAGCGTTCCGGGGGAGAACTACGAGCAGTACTTC,CASSVPGENYEQYF
TRBJ2-1,-,TRBV29-1,TRBD2,TGCAGCGTTGTGGGACTAGCGATCGGTGAGCAGTTCTTC,CSVVGLAIGEQFF
TRBJ2-7,-,TRBV28,TRBD2,TGTGCCAGCAGTTTAGAAACTAGCGGGGCTTACGAGCAGTACTTC,CASSLETSGAYEQYF
TRBJ2-2,once,TRBV5-1,-,TGCGCCAGCAGCTTGGGAGGGTATGACGGGGAGCTGTTTTTT,CASSLGGYDGELFF
TRBJ2-3,-,TRBV6-5,TRBD2,TGTGCCATCCTGACTAGCGGGGCCCCAGATACGCAGTATTTT,CAILTSGAPDTQYF
TRBJ1-4,-,TRBV19,-,TGTGCCAGTAGTATAGGGGCGACAACTAATGAAAAACTGTTTTTT,CASSIGATTNEKLFF
TRBJ1-2,-,TRBV15,TRBD1,TGTGCCACCAGCAGAGATCGGACAGGATCATTCTATGGCTACACCTTC,CATSRDRTGSFYGYTF
TRBJ2-5,-,TRBV6-5,TRBD1,TGTGCCAGTTCGACAGGGTTTAACCAAGAGACCCAGTACTTC,CASSTGFNQETQYF
TRBJ2-7,-,TRBV4-2,-,TGTGCCAGCAGCCACGGACAGTTGATCTACGAGCAGTACTTC,CASSHGQLIYEQYF
TRBJ2-6,-,TRBV5-1,-,TGCGCCAGCAGCTTCAACTCTGGGGCCAACGTCCTGACTTTC,CASSFNSGANVLTF
TRBJ2-7,-,TRBV21-1,-,TGTGCCAGCAGCTTCCGACAGACCCGGTACGAGCAGTACTTC,CASSFRQTRYEQYF
TRBJ2-3,-,TRBV27,-,TGTGCCAGCAGTTTATATGTTCAAGATACGCAGTATTTT,CASSLYVQDTQYF
TRBJ2-1,-,TRBV4-1,TRBD2,TGCGCCAGCAGCCAAATGGAGCGGGGGACCTACAATGAGCAGTTCTTC,CASSQMERGTYNEQFF
TRBJ2-2,-,TRBV21-1,-,TGTGCCAGCAGCAAGGGACTAGCGGACACCGGGGAGCTGTTTTTT,CASSKGLADTGELFF
TRBJ2-3,-,TRBV9,TRBD2,TGTGCCAGCAGCCCCCGACTAGCGCTAGCAGATACGCAGTATTTT,CASSPRLALADTQYF
TRBJ1-1,once,TRBV6-1,TRBD1,TGTGCCAGCAGTGAAGGACAGGGGGGGGCTGAAGCTTTCTTT,CASSEGQGGAEAFF
TRBJ1-1,-,TRBV5-1,-,TGCGCCAGCAGCTTGGGGTCGGGACACCTGAACACTGAAGCTTTCTTT,CASSLGSGHLNTEAFF
TRBJ2-7,-,TRBV11-2,TRBD1,TGTGCCAGCAGATCGGGACAGGGGGAACGCTCCTACGAGCAGTACTTC,CASRSGQGERSYEQYF
TRBJ2-2,-,TRBV7-3,TRBD2,TGTGCCAGCAGCTTAACCGGTAGATGGCTGGGAGGGACCGGGGAGCTGTTTTTT,CASSLTGRWLGGTGELFF
TRBJ2-3,-,TRBV2,TRBD1,TGTGCCAGCAGTATACAGGGGTCTGATACGCAGTATTTT,CASSIQGSDTQYF
TRBJ2-7,-,TRBV3-1/TRBV3-2,TRBD1,TGTGCCAGCAGTATTCGACAGGGTTCGGGATACGAGCAGTACTTC,CASSIRQGSGYEQYF
TRBJ2-3,-,TRBV7-9,TRBD2,TGTGCCAGCAGCTTAACACCGGGACTAGCGGGAGGGACAGATACGCAGTATTTT,CASSLTPGLAGGTDTQYF
TRBJ2-3,-,TRBV4-1,TRBD1,TGCGCCAGCAGCCAACTGACAGGGGCGGTCGATACGCAGTATTTT,CASSQLTGAVDTQYF
TRBJ2-7,-,TRBV6-5,TRBD1,TGTGCCAGCAGTCGACAGGGGCCCTACGAGCAGTACTTC,CASSRQGPYEQYF
TRBJ2-5,-,TRBV27,TRBD2,TGTGCCAGCAGGCACCCGGGACTAGCGTTAGAGACCCAGTACTTC,CASRHPGLALETQYF